These 20 T cell receptor beta chains came from one sample sequenced in a study of CD8 T cells in ankylosing spondylitis. From the 5' RACE reads, TCRdb called clonotypes with MiXCR, one entry per CDR3 protein. The sample records under 300,000 distinct CDR3 sequences, around 10% being singletons. The sample was blood, either unsorted or a sorted T cell fraction (not recorded which). Source of these receptors: a male donor with ankylosing spondylitis or in good health (not recorded which).

The chain links TRBV29-1 to TRBJ2-5, with 13 bases identical to TRBD2. The CDR3 is 14 amino acids. Germline lookup yields CDR1 SQVTM and CDR2 ANQGSEA. V lost 8 bases and J lost 5; bases outside the gene matches: 8. CDR3 sequence (DNA): TGCAGCCATGGACTAGCGGGAGAGGGGGAGACCCAGTACTTC. Translated, it gives CSHGLAGEGETQYF.

This clonotype was detected many times. The chain uses TRBV5-1 and TRBJ1-1; the D gene is possibly TRBD1 (6 bases). The germline V and J ends were trimmed by 0 bases and 4 bases, with 19 bases remaining between them. From germline, CDR1 is SGHRS and CDR2 YFSETQ. The CDR3 contains 17 residues. CDR3 DNA: TGCGCCAGCAGCTTGGCGCGGGGGGCGCAGTATAGCACTGAAGCTTTCTTT. Encoded protein: CASSLARGAQYSTEAFF.

This chain joins TRBV12-3 or TRBV12-4 and TRBJ2-1; TRBD2 is a possible D gene (6 bases). This CDR3 spans 19 amino acids. V was trimmed by 5 bases and J by 0 bases, leaving 23 bases between them. The CDR3, as DNA: TGTGCCAGCAGTCCCGGGACTGGTAGAATAAAGCGCTCCTACAATGAGCAGTTCTTC. This translates into CASSPGTGRIKRSYNEQFF.

This clonotype was counted at least ten times. The V call is TRBV5-1, the J call TRBJ2-5, with D hard to call. The V end lost 0 bases, the J end lost 5 bases, and 11 bases lay between the germline ends. The CDR3 consists of 14 residues. Germline loops: CDR1 SGHRS, CDR2 YFSETQ. The CDR3 reads CASSLEVGWETQYF. DNA for the CDR3: TGCGCCAGCAGCTTGGAAGTAGGTTGGGAGACCCAGTACTTC.

Comment on this clonotype: A clone one base away is much larger, so this may be a read error. V and J are TRBV5-1 and TRBJ1-1, with TRBD1 matching 7 bases. Germline values: CDR1 SGHRS, CDR2 YFSETQ. This CDR3 contains 14 residues. In DNA, the CDR3 is TGCACCAGCAGCTTAGGGACAGCGAACACTGAAGCTTTCTTT. It codes for CTSSLGTANTEAFF. The complete variable domain, with remaining parts taken from reference TRBV5-1 and TRBJ1-1, reads KAGVTQTPRYLIKTRGQQVTLSCSPISGHRSVSWYQQTPGQGLQFLFEYFSETQRNKGNFPGRFSGRQFSNSRSEMNVSTLELGDSALYLCTSSLGTANTEAFFGQGTRLTVV.

This clonotype has a count of ten or more. The genes are TRBV28 and TRBJ2-3; 10 bases line up with TRBD1. The ends lost 5 bases at V and 0 bases at J; junction bases unmatched: 5. Germline V CDR1 and CDR2: MDHEN, SYDVKM. The CDR3 sequence is 16 residues long. The CDR3 region is CASSLTGGPSTDTQYF. CDR3 nucleotide sequence: TGTGCCAGCAGTCTGACAGGGGGCCCAAGCACAGATACGCAGTATTTT.

This chain joins TRBV19 and TRBJ2-1; TRBD2 agrees at 10 bases. CDR1 and CDR2 (germline): LNHDA, SQIVND (reference sequence). V lost 4 bases and J lost 7; bases outside the gene matches: 7. This CDR3 comprises 15 residues. CDR3 DNA: TGTGCCAGTAGTACCCCTAGCGGGAGTTTGAATGAGCAGTTCTTC. Residues: CASSTPSGSLNEQFF.

The gene calls are TRBV4-1 and TRBJ1-1; maybe TRBD1 (5 bases). Germline V gene sequence: CDR1 MGHRA, CDR2 YSYEKL. The CDR3 covers 14 residues. V gave up 1 base and J gave up 8 bases, with 14 bases separating them. The DNA for the CDR3 is TGCGCCAGCAGCCAAGTGTGGGGGGGGAGCGAAGCTTTCTTT. Translating gives CASSQVWGGSEAFF.

This clonotype was seen ten or more times. The V gene is TRBV27, the J gene TRBJ2-7, with 9 bases aligning to TRBD2. CDR3 length equals 15 residues. Germline lookup yields CDR1 MNHEY and CDR2 SMNVEV (reference sequence). Germline trimming cut 7 bases from V and 1 base from J; bases unmatched to any gene: 8. The CDR3 nucleotides read TGTGCCAGCAAGCCGGGACTAGCAGATTCCTACGAGCAGTACTTC. Protein product: CASKPGLADSYEQYF.

On this clonotype itself: Possible read error: a much larger clone is one base away. The rearrangement uses TRBV20-1 and TRBJ2-7; D is unresolved. The V and J ends lost 8 bases and 3 bases respectively, with 11 bases between them. This CDR3 has 11 amino acids. Per the germline V gene, CDR1 is DFQATT and CDR2 is SNEGSKA (reference sequence). The CDR3 protein is CSTRDLYEQYF. The CDR3 DNA sequence: TGCAGTACGCGCGACCTCTACGAGCAGTACTTC.

This clonotype was counted many times. The chain recombines TRBV7-9 with TRBJ2-7; possible D gene TRBD1, 5 bases. CDR3 length: 14 residues. CDR1 is SEHNR and CDR2 is FQNEAQ in the germline V gene (reference sequence). V was clipped by 0 bases and J by 5 bases, with 11 bases between them. CDR3 nucleotide sequence: TGTGCCAGCAGCTTAGCGACCAGGGCTAACGAGCAGTACTTC. Protein: CASSLATRANEQYF.

This clonotype was detected a few times. V gene TRBV5-1 combines with J gene TRBJ1-1; possible D gene TRBD1, 5 bases. Germline CDR1 is SGHRS and CDR2 is YFSETQ. Trimming pared 4 bases from V and 1 base from J, leaving 11 bases between. The CDR3 consists of 14 residues. CDR3 sequence: CASSRRGGNTEAFF. The CDR3 region has the DNA TGCGCCAGCAGCCGGAGGGGAGGGAACACTGAAGCTTTCTTT.

In this sample, this clonotype turned up a few times. This chain joins TRBV11-1 and TRBJ2-7; D ambiguous. Trimming cost V 6 bases and J 2 bases, with 11 bases left between them. The germline V gene has CDR1 SGHAT and CDR2 FQDESV (reference sequence). The CDR3 runs 13 residues. CDR3 region: CASRRDQAYEQYF. The CDR3 bases are TGTGCCAGCAGAAGGGATCAGGCCTACGAGCAGTACTTC.

This chain connects TRBV7-9 to TRBJ2-7; perhaps TRBD1 as D (5 bases). This CDR3 has 16 residues. V lost 6 bases and J lost 4, with 22 bases in between. Germline values: CDR1 SEHNR, CDR2 FQNEAQ (reference sequence). The CDR3 nucleotides are TGTGCCAGCAGTTCGGACACCAGGGCGCCGATTTACGAGCAGTACTTC. Its translation is CASSSDTRAPIYEQYF.

This clonotype was found a few times. The rearrangement joins TRBV2 to TRBJ2-5; 9 bases match TRBD2. CDR3 size: 16 residues. The V segment lost 3 bases and the J segment 5 bases; nucleotides outside the gene matches: 10. In germline, CDR1 is SNHLY, CDR2 FYNNEI. The CDR3 reads CASSEWVAGARETQYF. The CDR3 bases are TGTGCCAGCAGTGAGTGGGTAGCGGGAGCCAGGGAGACCCAGTACTTC.

The chain links TRBV27 to TRBJ2-3; either TRBD1 or TRBD2 may fit D (5 bases each). This CDR3 is built from 15 residues. V lost 8 bases to trimming and J lost 1 base, with 16 bases between them. The germline gives CDR1 MNHEY, CDR2 SMNVEV (reference sequence). The CDR3 region has the DNA TGTGCCAGCGGCCTGGGACCCCTCGGCACAGATACGCAGTATTTT. Residues: CASGLGPLGTDTQYF.

This clonotype has more than one count but fewer than ten. The rearrangement uses TRBV5-6 and TRBJ1-6; TRBD1 matches at 9 bases. V lost 1 base, J lost 7 bases, and 9 bases stayed unmatched. The V gene's germline CDR1 is SGHDT and CDR2 YYEEEE. This CDR3 has 17 amino acids. The CDR3, as DNA: TGTGCCAGCAGCTTGATTCTTACAGGGGGCTACAATTCACCCCTCCACTTT. Translation gives CASSLILTGGYNSPLHF.

J is TRBJ2-3 and V is TRBV2; the match to TRBD2 covers 12 bases. The V segment lost 4 bases and the J segment 4 bases; nucleotides outside the gene matches: 12. CDR1 and CDR2 (germline): SNHLY, FYNNEI. This CDR3 comprises 18 residues. CDR3 sequence (DNA): TGTGCCAGCAGTGTACTAGCGGGGGGCTGGGAGGAGGCAGATACGCAGTATTTT. Translating it yields CASSVLAGGWEEADTQYF. Supplemented by reference TRBV2 and TRBJ2-3, the full variable domain reads EPEVTQTPSHQVTQMGQEVILRCVPISNHLYFYWYRQILGQKVEFLVSFYNNEISEKSEIFDDQFSVERPDGSNFTLKIRSTKLEDSAMYFCASSVLAGGWEEADTQYFGPGTRLTVL.

This clonotype has ten or more counts. This sequence joins TRBV27 and TRBJ1-1; a possible D gene is TRBD1 (6 bases). Germline V gives CDR1 MNHEY, CDR2 SMNVEV (reference sequence). V was pared by 8 bases and J by 5 bases, with 18 bases between. This CDR3 contains 14 residues. CDR3 bases: TGTGCCAGCCGCTGGGGGGGGCCGGAGACTGAAGCTTTCTTT. Protein sequence: CASRWGGPETEAFF.

There are many counts of this clonotype. The chain couples TRBV28 to TRBJ2-1; D possibly matches TRBD1 or TRBD2 (5 bases each). The CDR3 totals 13 residues. Trimming stripped 8 bases from V and 7 bases from J, with 15 bases between. CDR1 is MDHEN, CDR2 SYDVKM, per germline. The CDR3 is CASSRGRANEQFF. CDR3 DNA sequence: TGTGCCAGCTCCCGGGGCAGGGCGAATGAGCAGTTCTTC.